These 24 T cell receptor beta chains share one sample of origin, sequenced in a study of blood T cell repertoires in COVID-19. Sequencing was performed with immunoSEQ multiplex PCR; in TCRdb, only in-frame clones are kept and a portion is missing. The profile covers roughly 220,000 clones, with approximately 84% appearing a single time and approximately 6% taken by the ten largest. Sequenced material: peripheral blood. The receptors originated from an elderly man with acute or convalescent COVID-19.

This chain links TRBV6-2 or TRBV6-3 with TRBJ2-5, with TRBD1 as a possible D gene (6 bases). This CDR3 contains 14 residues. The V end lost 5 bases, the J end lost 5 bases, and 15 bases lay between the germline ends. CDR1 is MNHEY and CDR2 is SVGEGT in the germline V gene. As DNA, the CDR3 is TGTGCCAGCAGTAGGACAGTTAACGCGGAGACCCAGTACTTC. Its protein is CASSRTVNAETQYF.

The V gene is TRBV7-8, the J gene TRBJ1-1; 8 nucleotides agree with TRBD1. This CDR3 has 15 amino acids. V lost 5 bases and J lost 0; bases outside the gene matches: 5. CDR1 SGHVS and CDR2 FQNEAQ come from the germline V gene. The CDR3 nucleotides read TGTGCCAGCAGCCCGACAGGGGTGGTGAACACTGAAGCTTTCTTT. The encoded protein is CASSPTGVVNTEAFF. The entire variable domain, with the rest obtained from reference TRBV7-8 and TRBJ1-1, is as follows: GAGVSQSPRYKVAKRGQDVALRCDPISGHVSLFWYQQALGQGPEFLTYFQNEAQLDKSGLPSDRFFAERPEGSVSTLKIQRTQQEDSAVYLCASSPTGVVNTEAFFGQGTRLTVV.

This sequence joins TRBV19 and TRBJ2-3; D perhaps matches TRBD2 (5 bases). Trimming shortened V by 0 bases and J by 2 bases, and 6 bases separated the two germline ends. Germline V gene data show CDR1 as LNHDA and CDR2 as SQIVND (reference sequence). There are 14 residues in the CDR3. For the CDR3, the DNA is TGTGCCAGTAGTATAGAGGAGGACACAGATACGCAGTATTTT. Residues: CASSIEEDTDTQYF.

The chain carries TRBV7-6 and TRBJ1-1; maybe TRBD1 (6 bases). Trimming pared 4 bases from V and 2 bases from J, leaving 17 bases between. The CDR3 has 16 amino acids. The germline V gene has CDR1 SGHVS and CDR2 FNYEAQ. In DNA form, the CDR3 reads TGTGCCAGCAGCTCTACCAGGGGTGCGGGCAACACTGAAGCTTTCTTT. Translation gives CASSSTRGAGNTEAFF.

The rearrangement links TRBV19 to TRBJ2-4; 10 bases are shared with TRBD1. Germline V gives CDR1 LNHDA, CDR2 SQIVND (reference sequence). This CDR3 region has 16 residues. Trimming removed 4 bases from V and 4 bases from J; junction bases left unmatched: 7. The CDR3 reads CASSTRQGAIKNIQYF. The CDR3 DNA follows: TGTGCCAGTAGTACCAGACAGGGGGCAATAAAAAACATTCAGTACTTC.

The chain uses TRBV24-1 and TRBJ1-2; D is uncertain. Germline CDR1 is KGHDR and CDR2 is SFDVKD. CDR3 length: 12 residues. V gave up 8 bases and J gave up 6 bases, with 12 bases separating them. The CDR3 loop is CATTQTGDGYTF. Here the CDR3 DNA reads TGTGCCACCACCCAAACCGGGGATGGCTACACCTTC.

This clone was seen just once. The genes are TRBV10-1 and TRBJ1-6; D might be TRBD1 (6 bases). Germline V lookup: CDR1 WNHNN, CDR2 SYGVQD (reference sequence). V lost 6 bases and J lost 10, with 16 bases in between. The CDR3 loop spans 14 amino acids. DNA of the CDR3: TGCGCCAGCAGAAAAACAGGGATAGGCTCACCCCTCCACTTT. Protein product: CASRKTGIGSPLHF.

The CDR3 sequence is CASRGTGAPPDTQYF. As DNA, the CDR3 is TGTGCCAGTAGGGGGACAGGGGCTCCTCCAGATACGCAGTATTTT. V gene TRBV19 combines with J gene TRBJ2-3, with TRBD1 matching 10 bases. This CDR3 contains 15 residues. CDR1 and CDR2 (germline): LNHDA, SQIVND (reference sequence). V lost 6 bases and J lost 4; bases outside the gene matches: 7.

The CDR3 protein is CASSQARRSTDTQYF. CDR3 DNA: TGCGCCAGCAGCCAAGCGCGGCGGTCCACAGATACGCAGTATTTT. This rearrangement joins TRBV4-3 to TRBJ2-3; D unresolved. Germline assignment: CDR1 LGHNA and CDR2 YSLEER. CDR3 size: 15 residues. The ends were cut back, 1 base at V and 2 bases at J, with 10 bases in the middle.

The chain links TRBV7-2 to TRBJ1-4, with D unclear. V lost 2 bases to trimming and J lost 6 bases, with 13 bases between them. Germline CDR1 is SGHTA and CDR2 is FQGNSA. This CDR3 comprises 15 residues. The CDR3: CASSLLYSPDEKLFF. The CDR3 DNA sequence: TGTGCCAGCAGCTTATTGTACAGCCCTGATGAAAAACTGTTTTTT.

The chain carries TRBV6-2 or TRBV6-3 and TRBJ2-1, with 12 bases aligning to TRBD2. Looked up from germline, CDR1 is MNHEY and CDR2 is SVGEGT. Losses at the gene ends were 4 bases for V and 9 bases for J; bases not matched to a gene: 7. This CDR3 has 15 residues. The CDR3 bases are TGTGCCAGCAGTTTACTAGCGGGAGGAACCGCTGAGCAGTTCTTC. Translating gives CASSLLAGGTAEQFF.

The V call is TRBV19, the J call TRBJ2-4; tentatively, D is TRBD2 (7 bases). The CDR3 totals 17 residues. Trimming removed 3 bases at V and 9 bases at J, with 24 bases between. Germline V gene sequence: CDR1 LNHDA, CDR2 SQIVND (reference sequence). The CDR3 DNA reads TGTGCCAGTAGTATTCAGGGGAGCGTGGGAGGGCGCGGCATTCAGTACTTC. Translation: CASSIQGSVGGRGIQYF.

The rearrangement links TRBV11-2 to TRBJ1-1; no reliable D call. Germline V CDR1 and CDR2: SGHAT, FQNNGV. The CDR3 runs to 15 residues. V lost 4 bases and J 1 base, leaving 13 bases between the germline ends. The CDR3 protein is CASSSRTSGNTEAFF. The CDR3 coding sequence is TGTGCCAGCAGCTCCCGCACGTCAGGGAACACTGAAGCTTTCTTT.

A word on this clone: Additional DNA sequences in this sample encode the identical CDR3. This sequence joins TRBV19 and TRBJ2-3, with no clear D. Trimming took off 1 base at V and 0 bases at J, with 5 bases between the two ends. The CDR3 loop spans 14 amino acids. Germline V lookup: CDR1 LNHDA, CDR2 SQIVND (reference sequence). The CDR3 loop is CASSIGGSTDTQYF. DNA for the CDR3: TGTGCCAGTAGTATAGGAGGTAGCACAGATACGCAGTATTTT. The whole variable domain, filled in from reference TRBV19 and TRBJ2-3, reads DGGITQSPKYLFRKEGQNVTLSCEQNLNHDAMYWYRQDPGQGLRLIYYSQIVNDFQKGDIAEGYSVSREKKESFPLTVTSAQKNPTAFYLCASSIGGSTDTQYFGPGTRLTVL.

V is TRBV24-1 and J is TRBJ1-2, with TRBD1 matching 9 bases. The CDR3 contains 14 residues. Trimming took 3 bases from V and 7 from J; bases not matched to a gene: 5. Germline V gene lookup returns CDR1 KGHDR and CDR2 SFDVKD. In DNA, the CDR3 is TGTGCCACCAGTGATAGGGACAGGGAGGCTGGCTACACCTTC. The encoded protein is CATSDRDREAGYTF.

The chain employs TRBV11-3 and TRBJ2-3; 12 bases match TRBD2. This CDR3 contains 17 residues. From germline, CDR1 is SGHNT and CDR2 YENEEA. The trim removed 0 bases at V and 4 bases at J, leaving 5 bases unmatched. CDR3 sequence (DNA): TGTGCCAGCAGCTTAGAGACTAGCGGGGGACCTGCAGATACGCAGTATTTT. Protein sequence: CASSLETSGGPADTQYF.

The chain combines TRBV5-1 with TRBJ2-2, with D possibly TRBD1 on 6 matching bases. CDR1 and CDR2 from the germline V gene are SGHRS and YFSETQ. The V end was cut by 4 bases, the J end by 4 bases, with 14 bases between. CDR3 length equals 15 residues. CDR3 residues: CASSLLQGGTGELFF. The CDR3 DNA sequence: TGCGCCAGCAGCCTCCTACAAGGGGGCACCGGGGAGCTGTTTTTT. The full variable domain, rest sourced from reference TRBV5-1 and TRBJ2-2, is KAGVTQTPRYLIKTRGQQVTLSCSPISGHRSVSWYQQTPGQGLQFLFEYFSETQRNKGNFPGRFSGRQFSNSRSEMNVSTLELGDSALYLCASSLLQGGTGELFFGEGSRLTVL.

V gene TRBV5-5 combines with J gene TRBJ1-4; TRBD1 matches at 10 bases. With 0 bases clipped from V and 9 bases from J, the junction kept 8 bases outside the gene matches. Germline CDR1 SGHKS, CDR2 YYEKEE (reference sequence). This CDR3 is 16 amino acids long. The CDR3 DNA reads TGTGCCAGCAGCTTGGGGGAGACAGGGGGCGAAAAAAAACTGTTTTTT. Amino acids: CASSLGETGGEKKLFF.

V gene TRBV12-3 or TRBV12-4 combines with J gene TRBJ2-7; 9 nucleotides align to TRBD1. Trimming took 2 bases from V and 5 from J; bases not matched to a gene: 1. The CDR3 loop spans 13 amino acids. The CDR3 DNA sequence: TGTGCCAGCAGTTTAAGGACAGGGGACGAGCAGTACGTC. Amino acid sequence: CASSLRTGDEQYV.

CDR3 amino acids: CASSDPSQWTYNEQFF. Here the CDR3 DNA reads TGCGCCAGCAGTGATCCGTCACAGTGGACCTACAATGAGCAGTTCTTC. The chain recombines TRBV10-2 with TRBJ2-1; D is uncertain. Looked up from germline, CDR1 is WSHSY and CDR2 is SAAADI. Trimming cost V 3 bases and J 2 bases, with 14 bases left between them. The CDR3 extends over 16 amino acids.

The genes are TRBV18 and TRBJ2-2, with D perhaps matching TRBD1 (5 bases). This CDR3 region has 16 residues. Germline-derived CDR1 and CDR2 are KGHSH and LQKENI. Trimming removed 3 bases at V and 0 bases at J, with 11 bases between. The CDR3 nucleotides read TGTGCCAGCTCACCCTTGGACACCTCGAACACCGGGGAGCTGTTTTTT. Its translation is CASSPLDTSNTGELFF.

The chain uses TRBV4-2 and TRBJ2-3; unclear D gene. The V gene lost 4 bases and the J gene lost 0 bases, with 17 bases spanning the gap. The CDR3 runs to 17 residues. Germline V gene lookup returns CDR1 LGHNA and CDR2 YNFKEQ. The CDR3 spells CASSPYRFRGSTDTQYF. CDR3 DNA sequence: TGTGCCAGCAGCCCTTACCGCTTTAGAGGTAGCACAGATACGCAGTATTTT.

The CDR3 DNA is TGTGCCAGCAGCCCCCCGGTTCGGGGAGACTACGAGCAGTACTTC. Protein: CASSPPVRGDYEQYF. The rearrangement uses TRBV7-9 and TRBJ2-7; possible D gene TRBD2, 5 bases. This CDR3 has 15 amino acids. CDR1 is SEHNR and CDR2 is FQNEAQ in the germline V gene (reference sequence). Trimming removed 5 bases from V and 3 bases from J, with 17 bases in between.

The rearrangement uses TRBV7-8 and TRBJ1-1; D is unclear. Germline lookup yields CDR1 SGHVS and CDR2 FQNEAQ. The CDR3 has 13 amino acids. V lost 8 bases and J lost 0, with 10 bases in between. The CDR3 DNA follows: TGTGCCAGCGCACCGCGGCTGAACACTGAAGCTTTCTTT. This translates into CASAPRLNTEAFF. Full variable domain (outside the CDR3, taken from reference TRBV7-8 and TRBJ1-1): GAGVSQSPRYKVAKRGQDVALRCDPISGHVSLFWYQQALGQGPEFLTYFQNEAQLDKSGLPSDRFFAERPEGSVSTLKIQRTQQEDSAVYLCASAPRLNTEAFFGQGTRLTVV.